This record covers a single T cell receptor (beta chain). Its antigen remains unidentified. No much larger clone is present one base from it, and per-base qualities are unavailable. In the paper's terms, the treatment or condition label means: live attenuated yellow fever vaccine strain. A standard Ficoll-Paque protocol was used to isolate PBMCs from peripheral blood. CD4 and CD8 T-cell fractions were isolated with Dynabeads CD4 and CD8 positive selection kits. TriZol was used to extract RNA from bulk PBMCs, from CD4 and CD8 fractions, and from dextramer-positive and dextramer-negative fractions. V ends up 6 bases short and J 3 bases short, with an unmatched junction base count of 1. From its cysteine to its phenylalanine, the CDR3 spans 14 amino acids. Only CDR3 DNA remains: 42 bases, in frame from the first base. From the germline V gene, CDR1 is SNHLY and CDR2 is FYNNEI. TCR cDNA was synthesized by 5'RACE template switching, through which a universal primer site and unique molecular identifiers were introduced. cDNA synthesis was primed from both the TCR alpha and TCR beta constant segments. Libraries were amplified in two PCR steps, with sample barcodes and sequencing adapters added in the second step. Libraries were sequenced on Illumina HiSeq 2500 (2x100 bp) or NovaSeq (2x150 bp). In the original analysis: Demultiplexing of reads and collapsing into UMI consensus sequences were performed with MIGEC, and V(D)J alignment was carried out with MiXCR. Clonotypes responding to the vaccine were identified with edgeR on replicate PBMC samples, with the criteria of FDR below 0.01 and a log2 fold change above 5 up to day 15. CD4 or CD8 identity was assigned to each bulk clonotype according to whether the clonotype was present at higher abundance in the sequenced CD4 repertoire or the sequenced CD8 repertoire. The public sequencing data were trimmed at Q25 with fastp and processed into clonotypes with MiXCR by TCRdb, which kept only in-frame beta chains. Each entry is one CDR3 protein sequence, shown with its most common DNA and genes. In this record, the V and J calls reflect TCRdb's handling and not the investigators' own analysis. The sample profile shows tens of thousands of distinct CDR3 sequences; around 7.7% of them were found once. About two fifths of the sample is taken by the ten largest.

This sample was included in a study of T cells after yellow fever vaccination (dated by TCRdb to between 2019 and 2020). Study-wide context: Libraries from fractions with low cell numbers were prepared with the SMART-Seq v4 Ultra Low Input RNA kit. Two healthy male donors made up the cohort, one aged 18 to 29 years and the other aged 30 to 40 years. Bulk TCR alpha and beta repertoires were sequenced longitudinally to track T-cell clones before and after primary and booster YFV17D yellow fever vaccination. Blood was drawn at multiple timepoints before and after primary and secondary immunization, with bulk PBMC replicates and cell subsets isolated. On the study overall, not on this receptor specifically: Because the study included only a couple of donors, the extent to which the findings can be generalized is limited. Computational filtering was required because FACS-sorted repertoires could contain abundant contaminating clonotypes from the bulk population. The secondary T-cell response was weaker than the primary response but faster, peaking on day 5 instead of day 15. Most clones expanded after primary vaccination were re-detected after the booster (96% of CD4 and around 88% of CD8), suggesting broad memory maintenance. A small fraction of clonotypes showed up in both the CD4 and CD8 compartments, probably as a result of convergent recombination.

The specimen was CD8+ T cells sorted from PBMCs, collected on the day of the yellow fever booster vaccination. The chain joins TRBV2 to TRBJ2-7, and 14 junctional nucleotides match TRBD2. This TCR derives from a man aged 25-45 years who received the YFV17D yellow fever vaccine. The encoded CDR3 is CASRGLAGVYEQYF. DNA sequence: TGTGCCAGCAGGGGACTAGCGGGAGTCTACGAGCAGTACTTC. Supplemented by the reference TRBV2 and TRBJ2-7 proteins around the CDR3, the complete variable domain is EPEVTQTPSHQVTQMGQEVILRCVPISNHLYFYWYRQILGQKVEFLVSFYNNEISEKSEIFDDQFSVERPDGSNFTLKIRSTKLEDSAMYFCASRGLAGVYEQYFGPGTRLTVT.